A single sample is the source of the 15 T cell receptor beta chains below, sequenced in a study of Graves' ophthalmopathy and Graves' hyperthyroidism. RNA transcripts yielded amplified TCR beta CDR3 regions. The first round was an RT-PCR with HTBI primers, and the second round was a multiplex PCR. TCRdb re-called the multiplex PCR reads with MiXCR, one entry per CDR3 protein. The data contain more than 1,000,000 distinct CDR3 sequences, 36% of them singletons. Sequenced sample: peripheral blood or thyroid tissue (not recorded which). The receptors originated from an adult man with Graves' hyperthyroidism.

This clonotype showed up just a few times. The chain couples TRBV4-1 to TRBJ1-5; no reliable D call. CDR1 and CDR2 from the germline V gene are MGHRA and YSYEKL. V was clipped by 8 bases and J by 1 base, with 9 bases between them. The CDR3 sequence is 13 residues long. The DNA of the CDR3 is TGCGCCAGCTCTCAGTCAAGCAATCAGCCCCAGCATTTT. This encodes CASSQSSNQPQHF.

The chain carries TRBV25-1 and TRBJ1-6; possible D gene TRBD1, 5 bases. Germline loops: CDR1 MGHDK, CDR2 SYGVNS. CDR3 length: 17 amino acids. V lost 4 bases to trimming and J lost 9 bases, with 22 bases between them. CDR3 bases: TGTGCCAGCAGTGCATCCTTGACATTCGGGGGTCCTTCACCCCTCCACTTT. It encodes CASSASLTFGGPSPLHF.

This clonotype was picked up a small number of times. This chain links TRBV6-5 with TRBJ2-7; the match to TRBD1 covers 7 bases. CDR1 and CDR2 (germline): MNHEY, SVGAGI. Germline trimming cut 6 bases from V and 4 bases from J; bases unmatched to any gene: 9. The CDR3 contains 14 residues. The CDR3 loop is CASSSGQSGYEQYF. CDR3 bases: TGTGCCAGCAGCTCGGGACAGTCGGGGTACGAGCAGTACTTC.

As concerns this clonotype: This could be a read error, since a much larger clone is one nucleotide away. V usage is TRBV15 and J usage is TRBJ1-3, with 7 nucleotides matching TRBD1. CDR1 is LNHNV, CDR2 YYDKDF, per germline (reference sequence). This CDR3 spans 15 amino acids. For the CDR3, the DNA is TGTGTCACCAGCAGCGACAGGGCGTACGGAAACACCATATATTTT. This sequence encodes CVTSSDRAYGNTIYF.

This clonotype was detected ten times or more. V usage is TRBV7-2 and J usage is TRBJ2-7; D tentatively reads TRBD1 or TRBD2 (7 bases each). Trimming pared 5 bases from V and 5 bases from J, leaving 19 bases between. The CDR3 runs to 15 residues. Per the germline V gene, CDR1 is SGHTA and CDR2 is FQGNSA. The CDR3 loop reads CASSPGGVGEDEQYF. For the CDR3, the DNA is TGTGCCAGCAGCCCAGGGGGGGTAGGGGAGGACGAGCAGTACTTC.

The V and J genes are TRBV6-5 and TRBJ2-2, with D unclear. This CDR3 has 14 residues. CDR1 MNHEY and CDR2 SVGAGI come from the germline V gene. V was pared by 1 base and J by 4 bases, with 7 bases between. This chain's CDR3 is CASSYLSATGELFF. Written as DNA, the CDR3 is TGTGCCAGCAGTTACTTGTCAGCCACCGGGGAGCTGTTTTTT.

V gene TRBV4-3 combines with J gene TRBJ2-7; D may match TRBD1 or TRBD2 (5 bases each). The CDR3 spans 15 residues. Germline assignment: CDR1 LGHNA and CDR2 YSLEER. Trimming cost V 4 bases and J 5 bases, with 18 bases left between them. The CDR3: CASSRTGTNKDEQYF. As DNA, the CDR3 is TGCGCCAGCAGCCGAACCGGGACGAACAAGGACGAGCAGTACTTC.

This clonotype was counted a few times. The DNA of the CDR3 is TGTGCCAGCAGCTTCCGGTTGGGGGACGAGCAGTACTTC. Residues: CASSFRLGDEQYF. The rearrangement uses TRBV2 and TRBJ2-7; D may match TRBD1 or TRBD2 (5 bases each). The V end lost 6 bases, the J end lost 5 bases, and 14 bases lay between the germline ends. The CDR3 is made up of 13 amino acids. The germline V gene encodes CDR1 SNHLY and CDR2 FYNNEI.

The rearrangement joins TRBV6-5 to TRBJ1-2, with 8 bases matching TRBD1. The germline V gene encodes CDR1 MNHEY and CDR2 SVGAGI. The junction had 16 bases not matched to a gene; V was cut back by 5 bases and J by 8 bases. The CDR3 runs 16 residues. In DNA, the CDR3 is TGTGCCAGCAGTCCGTTTTCGGCAGGGGGCATCGGAGGCTACACCTTC. It yields the protein CASSPFSAGGIGGYTF.

With regard to this clonotype: At one of its ends the junction is not consistent with the germline gene, which may arise from a read error. The chain employs TRBV10-3 and TRBJ1-5; D gene uncertain. This CDR3 spans 12 amino acids. Germline V gene sequence: CDR1 ENHRY, CDR2 SYGVKD. The CDR3 DNA follows: TGTGCCAGCAGTAACCCGGAACCGTCGCAGAGGTGG. This codes for CASSNPEPSQRW.

This clonotype occurred many times. V usage is TRBV2 and J usage is TRBJ2-5; D not resolved. The CDR3 totals 13 residues. Trimming took off 9 bases at V and 2 bases at J, with 13 bases between the two ends. CDR1 SNHLY and CDR2 FYNNEI come from the germline V gene. The CDR3 is CARGSTDQETQYF. Here the CDR3 DNA reads TGTGCCAGGGGATCAACAGATCAAGAGACCCAGTACTTC. Variable domain in full (rest from reference TRBV2 and TRBJ2-5): EPEVTQTPSHQVTQMGQEVILRCVPISNHLYFYWYRQILGQKVEFLVSFYNNEISEKSEIFDDQFSVERPDGSNFTLKIRSTKLEDSAMYFCARGSTDQETQYFGPGTRLLVL.

The chain uses TRBV29-1 and TRBJ2-3, with 7 bases aligning to TRBD2. The CDR3 is made up of 13 amino acids. Germline-derived CDR1 and CDR2 are SQVTM and ANQGSEA. After removal of 4 bases from V and 1 base from J, the junction contained 2 bases not matched to a gene. The CDR3 protein is CSVAGLGTDTQYF. Here the CDR3 DNA reads TGCAGCGTTGCTGGACTAGGCACAGATACGCAGTATTTT.

V is TRBV20-1 and J is TRBJ2-2; D is unclear. Per germline, CDR1 DFQATT and CDR2 SNEGSKA (reference sequence). The CDR3 spans 11 residues. Trimming stripped 6 bases from V and 2 bases from J, with 4 bases between. For the CDR3, the DNA is TGCAGTGCCGACAACACCGGGGAGCTGTTTTTT. This sequence encodes CSADNTGELFF.

In this sample, this clonotype turned up a few times. V usage is TRBV19 and J usage is TRBJ1-5; the D gene is possibly TRBD1 (5 bases). The CDR3 totals 17 residues. V lost 6 bases and J 0 bases, leaving 18 bases between the germline ends. Germline V CDR1 and CDR2: LNHDA, SQIVND (reference sequence). The CDR3 DNA reads as TGTGCCAGTAGGGGGGGATTCACGAGACTTAGCAATCAGCCCCAGCATTTT. Its protein product is CASRGGFTRLSNQPQHF.

This clonotype was observed at least ten times. This rearrangement joins TRBV5-6 to TRBJ1-1; D gene uncertain. V was trimmed by 0 bases and J by 3 bases, leaving 9 bases between them. There are 14 residues in the CDR3. The germline V gene has CDR1 SGHDT and CDR2 YYEEEE. The CDR3 here is CASSLAAGDTEAFF. The CDR3, as DNA: TGTGCCAGCAGCTTGGCGGCTGGGGACACTGAAGCTTTCTTT.